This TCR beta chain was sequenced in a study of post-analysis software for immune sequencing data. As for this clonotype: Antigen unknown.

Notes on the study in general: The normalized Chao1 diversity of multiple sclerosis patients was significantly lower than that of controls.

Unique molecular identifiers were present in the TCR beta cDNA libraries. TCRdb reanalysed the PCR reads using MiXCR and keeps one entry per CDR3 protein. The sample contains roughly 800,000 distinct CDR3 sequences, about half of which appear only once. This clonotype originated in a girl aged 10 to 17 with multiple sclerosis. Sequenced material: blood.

The CDR3 loop is CASSRDGQNSPLHF. DNA for the CDR3: TGCGCCAGCAGCCGAGATGGGCAGAATTCACCCCTCCACTTT. This chain links TRBV4-3 with TRBJ1-6; the D is unclear. V lost 4 bases and J 7 bases, leaving 11 bases between the germline ends. The V gene's germline CDR1 is LGHNA and CDR2 YSLEER. This CDR3 spans 14 amino acids.